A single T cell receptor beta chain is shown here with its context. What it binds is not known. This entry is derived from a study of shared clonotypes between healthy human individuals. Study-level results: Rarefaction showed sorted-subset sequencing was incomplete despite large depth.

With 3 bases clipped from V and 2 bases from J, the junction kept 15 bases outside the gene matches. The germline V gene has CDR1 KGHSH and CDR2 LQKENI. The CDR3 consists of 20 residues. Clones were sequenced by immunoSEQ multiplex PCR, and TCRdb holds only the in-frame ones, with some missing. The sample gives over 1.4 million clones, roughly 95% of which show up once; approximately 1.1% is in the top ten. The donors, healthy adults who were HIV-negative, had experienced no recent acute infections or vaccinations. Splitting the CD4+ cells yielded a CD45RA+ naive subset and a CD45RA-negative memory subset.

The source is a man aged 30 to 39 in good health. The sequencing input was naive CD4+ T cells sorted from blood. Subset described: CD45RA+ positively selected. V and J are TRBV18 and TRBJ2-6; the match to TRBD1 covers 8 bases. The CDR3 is CASSPADRGAVRPGANVLTF. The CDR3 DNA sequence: TGTGCCAGCTCACCCGCCGACAGGGGCGCCGTTCGCCCTGGGGCCAACGTCCTGACTTTC.